The 23 T cell receptor beta chains reported below all come from one sample, sequenced in a study of Graves' ophthalmopathy and Graves' hyperthyroidism. Using RNA transcripts, the TCR beta CDR3 regions were amplified. RT-PCR with HTBI primers came first, then second-round multiplex PCR. TCRdb reanalysed the multiplex PCR reads using MiXCR and keeps one entry per CDR3 protein. The sample comprises around 600,000 distinct CDR3 sequences, roughly 41% of which are singletons, and 2.5% to 3.5% rests with the top ten. Sequenced input: peripheral blood. Receptors were obtained from an adult man with Graves' ophthalmopathy.

This clonotype occurred a few times. This chain uses TRBV2 with TRBJ1-2; D perhaps matches TRBD1 (5 bases). Germline lookup yields CDR1 SNHLY and CDR2 FYNNEI. The CDR3 runs to 14 residues. The ends were cut back, 2 bases at V and 1 base at J, with 8 bases in the middle. CDR3 sequence: CASSESQGNYGYTF. The CDR3 bases are TGTGCCAGCAGTGAAAGTCAGGGTAACTATGGCTACACCTTC. Full variable domain (missing parts from reference TRBV2 and TRBJ1-2): EPEVTQTPSHQVTQMGQEVILRCVPISNHLYFYWYRQILGQKVEFLVSFYNNEISEKSEIFDDQFSVERPDGSNFTLKIRSTKLEDSAMYFCASSESQGNYGYTFGSGTRLTVV.

This clonotype was seen a handful of times. This chain joins TRBV14 and TRBJ2-7; tentatively, D is TRBD1 (9 bases). From germline, CDR1 is SGHDN and CDR2 FVKESK. This CDR3 contains 18 residues. V lost 2 bases to trimming and J lost 2 bases, with 22 bases between them. As DNA, the CDR3 is TGTGCCAGCAGCCAACACAGGGGGCTTTCGGGAGGGCCCTACGAGCAGTACTTC. This translates into CASSQHRGLSGGPYEQYF.

There are many counts of this clonotype. V gene TRBV7-8 combines with J gene TRBJ2-5; 11 nucleotides line up with TRBD1. This CDR3 contains 16 residues. V shed 5 bases and J 5 bases; nucleotides not matched to a gene: 10. CDR1 and CDR2 from the germline V gene are SGHVS and FQNEAQ. For the CDR3, the DNA is TGTGCCAGCAGCCATGGACAGGGGGCAGAATGGGAGACCCAGTACTTC. It codes for CASSHGQGAEWETQYF.

In this sample, this clonotype turned up many times. V is TRBV18 and J is TRBJ2-5, with D uncertain. The germline V gene encodes CDR1 KGHSH and CDR2 LQKENI. This CDR3 is 15 amino acids long. Between the trimmed V and J ends, which lost 3 bases and 2 bases, there was a span of 13 bases. In DNA form, the CDR3 reads TGTGCCAGCTCACCCGCGACGGGTCTGCAAGAGACCCAGTACTTC. This sequence encodes CASSPATGLQETQYF. The whole variable domain, remainder taken from reference TRBV18 and TRBJ2-5, is NAGVMQNPRHLVRRRGQEARLRCSPMKGHSHVYWYRQLPEEGLKFMVYLQKENIIDESGMPKERFSAEFPKEGPSILRIQQVVRGDSAAYFCASSPATGLQETQYFGPGTRLLVL.

The chain's CDR3 is CASSQNRGSNQPQHF. CDR3 DNA: TGCGCCAGCAGCCAAAACAGGGGGTCGAATCAGCCCCAGCATTTT. V is TRBV4-1 and J is TRBJ1-5; 8 positions match TRBD1. The CDR3 covers 15 residues. The V gene end was trimmed by 2 bases and the J gene end by 4 bases; junction bases not matched to a gene: 4. Germline assignment: CDR1 MGHRA and CDR2 YSYEKL.

This clonotype was seen repeatedly, ten times or more. The J gene is TRBJ1-1, the V gene TRBV13, with a tentative D call TRBD1 (5 bases). V lost 3 bases and J lost 8, with 19 bases in between. Germline V gives CDR1 PRHDT, CDR2 FYEKMQ (reference sequence). The CDR3 has 15 amino acids. CDR3 region: CASSLPDSAGFEAFF. The CDR3 DNA reads TGTGCCAGCAGCTTGCCCGACAGCGCGGGGTTCGAAGCTTTCTTT. The full variable domain, its missing parts supplied by reference TRBV13 and TRBJ1-1, is AAGVIQSPRHLIKEKRETATLKCYPIPRHDTVYWYQQGPGQDPQFLISFYEKMQSDKGSIPDRFSAQQFSDYHSELNMSSLELGDSALYFCASSLPDSAGFEAFFGQGTRLTVV.

This clonotype was counted many times. The rearrangement uses TRBV2 and TRBJ1-5; TRBD1 agrees at 7 bases. The CDR3 is 13 residues long. The V gene end was trimmed by 8 bases and the J gene end by 6 bases; junction bases not matched to a gene: 7. Germline CDR1 SNHLY, CDR2 FYNNEI. CDR3 loop: CASAITGAQPQHF. For the CDR3, the DNA is TGTGCCAGCGCAATTACAGGGGCTCAGCCCCAGCATTTT.

With respect to this clonotype: At one end, the junction sequence differs from germline, possibly due to a read error. This chain connects TRBV2 to TRBJ1-1, with D perhaps TRBD1 (6 bases). The V gene's germline CDR1 is SNHLY and CDR2 FYNNEI. CDR3 length: 13 amino acids. DNA for the CDR3: TGTGCCAGCAGCCCGCGCCGGGACACTGGAGCTTTCTTT. Amino acids: CASSPRRDTGAFF.

This clonotype has ten or more counts. This chain joins TRBV2 and TRBJ2-2, with 7 bases fitting TRBD1. Germline V CDR1 and CDR2: SNHLY, FYNNEI. The length of the CDR3 is 15 residues. V dropped 3 bases and J dropped 1; count of bases not matched to a gene: 2. The CDR3 reads CASSETGRNTGELFF. The CDR3 coding sequence is TGTGCCAGCAGTGAGACAGGGAGGAACACCGGGGAGCTGTTTTTT.

In the case of this clonotype: The germline gene is not matched at one end of the junction; a read error may be the cause. The V gene is TRBV4-3, the J gene TRBJ2-2; 7 nucleotides agree with TRBD2. CDR3 length equals 14 residues. From germline, CDR1 is LGHNA and CDR2 YSLEER. The CDR3 DNA is TGCCCCAGCAGCCCCGAACTAGCGTTCGGGGAGCTGTTTTTT. Translated: CPSSPELAFGELFF.

This clonotype has a count of ten or more. The chain uses TRBV2 and TRBJ1-1; perhaps TRBD1 as D (6 bases). V gave up 4 bases and J gave up 8 bases, with 17 bases separating them. This CDR3 comprises 14 residues. CDR1 is SNHLY, CDR2 FYNNEI, per germline. CDR3 coding DNA: TGTGCCAGCAGTGGGGCGCGGGGGGCGCGGGAAGCTTTCTTT. Translating it yields CASSGARGAREAFF.

The chain links TRBV7-2 to TRBJ1-6, with unresolved D. The length of the CDR3 is 13 residues. Trimming cost V 1 base and J 9 bases, with 7 bases left between them. Germline V CDR1 and CDR2: SGHTA, FQGNSA. The CDR3: CASSLGPGSPLHF. The CDR3 coding sequence is TGTGCCAGCAGCTTAGGCCCTGGTTCACCCCTCCACTTT.

This clonotype was detected ten times or more. The chain carries TRBV29-1 and TRBJ2-7, with TRBD1 matching over 8 bases. Trimming took 3 bases from V and 2 from J; bases not matched to a gene: 0. Per germline, CDR1 SQVTM and CDR2 ANQGSEA. This CDR3 region has 12 residues. The CDR3 nucleotides read TGCAGCGTTGAGGACAGGGCCTACGAGCAGTACTTC. Protein sequence: CSVEDRAYEQYF.

Concerning this clonotype: A much more abundant neighbour one base away suggests this may be a read error. V gene TRBV29-1 combines with J gene TRBJ2-3, with D possibly matching TRBD2 (6 bases). Germline lookup yields CDR1 SQVTM and CDR2 ANQGSEA. The V and J ends lost 4 bases and 0 bases respectively, with 8 bases between them. The CDR3 length is 13 residues. The DNA of the CDR3 is TGCAGCGTTGGAGGGACTAGCACAGATACGCAGTATTTT. This translates into CSVGGTSTDTQYF.

Turning to this clonotype: This may arise from a read error, as a much more abundant clone is one base away. V gene TRBV20-1 combines with J gene TRBJ1-5, with TRBD1 matching over 8 bases. This CDR3 has 17 residues. CDR1 and CDR2 from the germline V gene are DFQATT and SNEGSKA (reference sequence). The CDR3 sequence is CNALRTGRIYSNQPQHF. The CDR3 nucleotides read TGCAACGCCCTTAGGACAGGGCGCATCTATAGCAATCAGCCCCAGCATTTT.

The chain recombines TRBV10-3 with TRBJ1-5, with TRBD1 identical over 9 bases. J was trimmed by 6 bases and V by 11 bases; bases with no gene match: 14. Per germline, CDR1 ENHRY and CDR2 SYGVKD. This CDR3 has 15 residues. For the CDR3, the DNA is TGTGCCTGGAGTGTAAGGGACAGGGTAGGTCAGCCCCAGCATTTT. Protein sequence: CAWSVRDRVGQPQHF.

The rearrangement links TRBV10-3 to TRBJ2-7; 9 bases fit TRBD1. CDR1 ENHRY and CDR2 SYGVKD come from the germline V gene. The CDR3 loop spans 15 amino acids. Trimming removed 6 bases from V and 2 bases from J; junction bases left unmatched: 8. Here the CDR3 reads CAISGQGQAAYEQYF. The CDR3 DNA follows: TGTGCCATCAGCGGACAGGGGCAGGCCGCCTACGAGCAGTACTTC.

This clonotype has a count of ten or more. The rearrangement uses TRBV7-9 and TRBJ2-7, with D maybe TRBD1 (6 bases). The CDR3 spans 14 residues. The V end lost 4 bases, the J end lost 0 bases, and 10 bases lay between the germline ends. Germline V gene sequence: CDR1 SEHNR, CDR2 FQNEAQ (reference sequence). Here the CDR3 reads CASSYGQSSYEQYF. The CDR3 coding sequence is TGTGCCAGCAGCTACGGACAGAGCTCCTACGAGCAGTACTTC.

The chain joins TRBV4-2 to TRBJ2-5; TRBD2 matches at 14 bases. V trimming: 0 bases; J trimming: 1 base; junction bases outside the gene matches: 4. The length of the CDR3 is 18 residues. Per the germline V gene, CDR1 is LGHNA and CDR2 is YNFKEQ. CDR3 region: CASSQETGTSGGQETQYF. CDR3 coding DNA: TGTGCCAGCAGCCAAGAGACAGGGACTAGCGGGGGCCAAGAGACCCAGTACTTC.

V gene TRBV7-2 combines with J gene TRBJ2-5; D may be TRBD2 (6 bases). Germline loops: CDR1 SGHTA, CDR2 FQGNSA. V lost 4 bases, J lost 9 bases, and 9 bases lay in between. The CDR3 extends over 11 amino acids. The CDR3: CASSSPGAQYF. The CDR3 nucleotides read TGTGCCAGCAGCTCGCCGGGGGCCCAGTACTTC.

The sample holds many counts of this clonotype. The rearrangement uses TRBV5-5 and TRBJ1-6; D remains ambiguous. This CDR3 spans 15 amino acids. The V end lost 2 bases, the J end lost 6 bases, and 12 bases lay between the germline ends. The germline gives CDR1 SGHKS, CDR2 YYEKEE (reference sequence). This chain's CDR3 is CASSFSDRGNSPLHF. The CDR3 DNA sequence: TGTGCCAGCAGCTTCAGCGATCGGGGTAATTCACCCCTCCACTTT. The entire variable domain, with the rest obtained from reference TRBV5-5 and TRBJ1-6, is as follows: DAGVTQSPTHLIKTRGQQVTLRCSPISGHKSVSWYQQVLGQGPQFIFQYYEKEERGRGNFPDRFSARQFPNYSSELNVNALLLGDSALYLCASSFSDRGNSPLHFGNGTRLTVT.

This clonotype was recorded at least ten times. The genes are TRBV7-2 and TRBJ2-2; D remains unclear. The CDR3 is 12 residues long. Germline CDR1 SGHTA, CDR2 FQGNSA. The V and J ends lost 2 bases and 7 bases respectively, with 5 bases between them. In DNA form, the CDR3 reads TGTGCCAGCAGCTTAATGAGCGGGGAGCTGTTTTTT. Translation: CASSLMSGELFF.

As to this clonotype: Germline and junction disagree at one end, which may indicate a read error. V usage is TRBV2 and J usage is TRBJ2-6, with 7 positions matching TRBD1. The CDR3 length is 11 residues. Germline V gene lookup returns CDR1 SNHLY and CDR2 FYNNEI. The CDR3 protein is CASSTGALEAF. CDR3 DNA: TGTGCCAGCAGCACAGGGGCCTTGGAAGCTTTC.